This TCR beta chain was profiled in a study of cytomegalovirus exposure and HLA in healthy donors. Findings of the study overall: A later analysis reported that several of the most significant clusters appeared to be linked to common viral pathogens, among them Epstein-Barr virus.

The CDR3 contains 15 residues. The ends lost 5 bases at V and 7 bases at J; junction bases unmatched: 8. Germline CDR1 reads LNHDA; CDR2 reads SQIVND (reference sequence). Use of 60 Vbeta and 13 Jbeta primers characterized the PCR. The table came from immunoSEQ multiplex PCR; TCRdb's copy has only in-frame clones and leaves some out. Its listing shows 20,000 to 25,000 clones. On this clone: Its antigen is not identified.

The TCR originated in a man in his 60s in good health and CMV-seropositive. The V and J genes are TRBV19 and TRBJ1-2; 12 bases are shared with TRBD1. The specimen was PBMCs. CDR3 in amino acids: CASSDPGQGAGGYTF. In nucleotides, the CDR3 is TGTGCCAGTAGTGATCCGGGACAGGGGGCAGGTGGCTACACCTTC.